The source of this TCR beta chain is a study of T cells after yellow fever vaccination. The wider study: Fractions containing few cells were prepared with SMART-Seq v4 Ultra Low Input.

Study results and caveats: The CD4 and CD8 compartments had a small share of their clonotypes in common.

Making TCR cDNA involved 5'RACE template switching, which added UMIs and a universal primer site. TCRdb re-analysed the 5' RACE reads in MiXCR, keeping a single row per CDR3 protein. The table lists 120,000 or so distinct CDR3 sequences, 8% to 10% of them singletons. This clonotype came up a few times. Its antigen is still unknown. CDR1 and CDR2 from the germline V gene are SGHNT and YYREEE (reference sequence). The V gene lost 3 bases and the J gene lost 5 bases, with 9 bases spanning the gap. This CDR3 contains 13 residues. The chain is built from TRBV5-4 and TRBJ2-1; tentatively, D is TRBD1 (6 bases). The clonotype comes from a man aged 18 to 29 who received the YFV17D yellow fever vaccine. The starting material was CD8+ T cells sorted from PBMCs, obtained on the day of the yellow fever booster vaccination. The CDR3 DNA sequence: TGTGCCAGCAGCTCAACAGGGAACAATGAGCAGTTCTTC. Translated: CASSSTGNNEQFF. The variable domain in full, with the rest retrieved from reference TRBV5-4 and TRBJ2-1, is ETGVTQSPTHLIKTRGQQVTLRCSSQSGHNTVSWYQQALGQGPQFIFQYYREEENGRGNFPPRFSGLQFPNYSSELNVNALELDDSALYLCASSSTGNNEQFFGPGTRLTVL.